This entry lists 5 T cell receptor beta chains sequenced from one sample in a study of control samples from healthy donors and cancer patients. Clones were read by immunoSEQ multiplex PCR, and TCRdb kept only the in-frame ones, dropping some. The sample has about 100,000 clones; about 90% are singletons. The sample taken for sequencing was blood. The receptors here all came from a woman between 45 and 60 years old in good health.

The V and J genes are TRBV7-3 and TRBJ1-6, with 7 bases fitting TRBD1. The germline gives CDR1 SGHTA, CDR2 FQGTGA. This CDR3 has 14 residues. V was pared by 6 bases and J by 8 bases, with 7 bases of the junction left unmatched. CDR3 in amino acids: CASRTGSRDSPLHF. CDR3 DNA sequence: TGTGCCAGCAGGACAGGGTCTCGGGATTCACCCCTCCACTTT. The whole variable domain, remainder taken from reference TRBV7-3 and TRBJ1-6, is GAGVSQTPSNKVTEKGKYVELRCDPISGHTALYWYRQSLGQGPEFLIYFQGTGAADDSGLPNDRFFAVRPEGSVSTLKIQRTERGDSAVYLCASRTGSRDSPLHFGNGTRLTVT.

V gene TRBV6-5 combines with J gene TRBJ2-2; D is uncertain. Germline CDR1 MNHEY, CDR2 SVGAGI. The CDR3 totals 14 residues. The V end lost 6 bases, the J end lost 5 bases, and 13 bases lay between the germline ends. CDR3 sequence reads: CASSESGRTGELFF. As DNA, the CDR3 is TGTGCCAGCAGCGAGTCGGGTCGGACCGGGGAGCTGTTTTTT.

The chain is built from TRBV10-2 and TRBJ1-2; D not resolved. V was shortened by 1 base and J by 8 bases, with 20 bases between the two germline ends. Germline-derived CDR1 and CDR2 are WSHSY and SAAADI. The CDR3 spans 16 residues. CDR3: CASSEFLPPSPYGYTF. DNA for the CDR3: TGCGCCAGCAGTGAGTTCTTGCCCCCATCACCCTACGGCTACACCTTC.

This clone was counted between two and nine times. The chain couples TRBV6-2 or TRBV6-3 to TRBJ1-1; no firm D call. The V gene's germline CDR1 is MNHEY and CDR2 SVGEGT. V lost 6 bases, J lost 3 bases, and 11 bases lay in between. This CDR3 is 13 amino acids long. This chain's CDR3 is CASSNTRDTEAFF. The CDR3 DNA reads as TGTGCCAGCAGCAATACGAGGGACACTGAAGCTTTCTTT.

The CDR3 nucleotides read TGTGCCAGGGAGAAGGACAGGGGAGGCTACACCTTC. The encoded protein is CAREKDRGGYTF. The J gene is TRBJ1-2, the V gene TRBV2; 9 bases line up with TRBD1. This CDR3 has 12 residues. Looked up from germline, CDR1 is SNHLY and CDR2 is FYNNEI. V gave up 9 bases and J gave up 8 bases; unmatched junction bases: 7.